The 3 T cell receptor beta chains below were found in one sample sequenced in a study of shared clonotypes between healthy human individuals. Data came from immunoSEQ multiplex PCR; TCRdb stores just in-frame clones and leaves some out. The data hold approximately 2,200,000 clones, with more than 85% observed a single time. CD45RO-negative CD8 cells positively selected for CCR7 made up the naive population, which excluded terminally differentiated effector memory CD45RA+ cells. Specimen: naive CD8+ T cells from PBMCs. The receptors were sampled from a man aged 18 to 29 in good health. Some clones in this sample may be carry-over from other donors' samples.

V is TRBV4-1 and J is TRBJ2-1; D gene ambiguous. Germline V gene data show CDR1 as MGHRA and CDR2 as YSYEKL. This CDR3 is built from 19 residues. Trimming pared 6 bases from V and 5 bases from J, leaving 29 bases between. Here the CDR3 reads CASSPKKSLQRQENNEQFF. The CDR3, as DNA: TGCGCCAGCAGTCCAAAAAAATCCCTTCAGCGACAAGAGAACAATGAGCAGTTCTTC.

This clone appeared a few times. V and J are TRBV5-1 and TRBJ1-2; 7 bases line up with TRBD1. The CDR3 has 14 amino acids. Trimming cost V 3 bases and J 4 bases; bases outside gene matches: 6. Per germline, CDR1 SGHRS and CDR2 YFSETQ. The CDR3 coding sequence is TGCGCCAGCAGCTCCGCGACAGGGTCCTATGGCTACACCTTC. Amino acids: CASSSATGSYGYTF.

The chain carries TRBV4-1 and TRBJ2-2; TRBD1 might be the D (5 bases). This CDR3 has 17 amino acids. Trimming pared 4 bases from V and 3 bases from J, leaving 18 bases between. Per germline, CDR1 MGHRA and CDR2 YSYEKL. As DNA, the CDR3 is TGCGCCAGCAGCCCTGCGACCACAGACAGATACACCGGGGAGCTGTTTTTT. Amino acid sequence: CASSPATTDRYTGELFF.